This T cell receptor (beta chain) was profiled in a study of regulatory T cells in long-lasting Graves disease. Regarding the study as a whole: TCR diversity was lower in persistent Graves' patients than in newly diagnosed ones. Patients with persistent disease shared 2,500 to 3,500 public clonotypes, outpacing the 966 shared by new patients.

Regarding time point: persistent/refractory GD, antithyroid drugs over 5 years with positive TRAb. RNA from PBMCs was the source of the TCR library. American Thyroid Association guidelines were used to diagnose Graves' disease. CDR3 regions were amplified by Arm-PCR using iRepertoire HTBI primers to build TCR beta libraries. One entry per CDR3 protein, called by TCRdb with MiXCR from the multiplex PCR reads. Among 500,000 to 800,000 distinct CDR3 sequences listed, 30% were seen once. With regard to this clonotype: Its cognate antigen is unknown.

This specimen consisted of peripheral blood mononuclear cells (PBMCs), obtained when the disease was refractory, from a patient treated with antithyroid drugs. The receptor was isolated from a female donor with Graves disease.

The DNA for the CDR3 is TGCGCCAGCAGCAAAGACCCCGGGATGGAGACCCAGTACTTC. Translating gives CASSKDPGMETQYF. The chain couples TRBV5-1 to TRBJ2-5; a weak D match, TRBD2 (5 bases). The CDR3 contains 14 residues. CDR1 and CDR2 (germline): SGHRS, YFSETQ. The ends were cut back, 4 bases at V and 5 bases at J, with 15 bases in the middle.